A single sample is the source of the 9 T cell receptor beta chains below, sequenced in a study of CD8 T cells in ankylosing spondylitis. MiXCR, run by TCRdb on the 5' RACE reads, gives a single entry per CDR3 protein. The data hold 300,000 to 400,000 distinct CDR3 sequences, with around a tenth observed a single time. The source material was blood, either unsorted or a sorted T cell fraction (not recorded which). These receptors originate from a female donor with ankylosing spondylitis or in good health (not recorded which).

This chain connects TRBV12-3 or TRBV12-4 to TRBJ2-3; tentatively, D is TRBD1 (5 bases). V was shortened by 1 base and J by 1 base, with 9 bases between the two germline ends. CDR3 length equals 15 residues. CDR3 nucleotides: TGTGCCAGCAGTTTAGGGGGCAGGGGCACAGATACGCAGTATTTT. Translation gives CASSLGGRGTDTQYF.

Notes on this clonotype: A much larger clone lies a single base off, so this may be a read error. The V call is TRBV21-1, the J call TRBJ1-2; TRBD1, the table's D call, was not compared with the DNA. TRBV21-1 is annotated as a pseudogene. The CDR3 is 12 amino acids. The CDR3 DNA reads as TGTGCCAGCAGCAAAAACAGGGGTGACGACACCTTC. Protein: CASSKNRGDDTF.

This clonotype was seen many times. The V and J genes are TRBV12-3 or TRBV12-4 and TRBJ1-4; 8 bases match TRBD1. CDR3 length: 13 amino acids. V gave up 9 bases and J gave up 8 bases; unmatched junction bases: 8. CDR3 in amino acids: CASGETGEEKLFF. The CDR3 DNA follows: TGTGCCAGTGGGGAGACAGGGGAAGAAAAACTGTTTTTT.

This clonotype came up many times. The chain employs TRBV29-1 and TRBJ1-2; D gene ambiguous. Trimming stripped 0 bases from V and 6 bases from J, with 11 bases between. Per germline, CDR1 SQVTM and CDR2 ANQGSEA. CDR3 size: 13 residues. In DNA form, the CDR3 reads TGCAGCGTTGAAGATATAGGCTGGAATGGCTACACCTTC. Its protein product is CSVEDIGWNGYTF.

This clonotype was seen a few times. The V gene is TRBV2, the J gene TRBJ2-7, with 7 bases identical to TRBD2. The CDR3 runs 13 residues. Germline loops: CDR1 SNHLY, CDR2 FYNNEI. Unmatched junction bases numbered 5, after V lost 7 bases and J lost 2 bases. Here the CDR3 DNA reads TGTGCCAGCATCCAGCGGGATACCTACGAGCAGTACTTC. Translating gives CASIQRDTYEQYF.

This clonotype was counted only a few times. The rearrangement uses TRBV20-1 and TRBJ2-3; a possible D gene is TRBD2 (6 bases). Trimming shortened V by 1 base and J by 0 bases, and 11 bases separated the two germline ends. Germline CDR1 is DFQATT and CDR2 is SNEGSKA (reference sequence). CDR3 length: 15 amino acids. CDR3: CSARVQRVSTDTQYF. In DNA form, the CDR3 reads TGCAGTGCTAGAGTCCAGCGGGTGAGCACAGATACGCAGTATTTT.

This clonotype was seen ten or more times. The CDR3 region is CSVEEGGYEQYF. The CDR3 DNA follows: TGCAGCGTTGAGGAAGGAGGCTACGAGCAGTACTTC. The chain carries TRBV29-1 and TRBJ2-7; perhaps TRBD2 as D (5 bases). Germline V gene data show CDR1 as SQVTM and CDR2 as ANQGSEA. V lost 3 bases to trimming and J lost 3 bases, with 9 bases between them. This CDR3 contains 12 residues.

The chain is built from TRBV7-2 and TRBJ2-7; 7 nucleotides align to TRBD2. CDR3 length: 15 residues. Germline V CDR1 and CDR2: SGHTA, FQGNSA. V lost 7 bases, J lost 2 bases, and 11 bases stayed unmatched. The CDR3 sequence: CASTHGPGGTYEQYF. The CDR3 DNA sequence: TGTGCCAGCACCCACGGCCCGGGAGGTACCTACGAGCAGTACTTC.

The chain links TRBV7-2 to TRBJ2-7; D uncertain. Trimming removed 4 bases from V and 6 bases from J, with 10 bases in between. From germline, CDR1 is SGHTA and CDR2 FQGNSA. The CDR3 has 12 residues. The CDR3 loop is CASSSWSAEQYF. The CDR3 bases are TGTGCCAGCAGCTCATGGTCGGCCGAGCAGTACTTC.